A single sample is the source of the 5 T cell receptor beta chains below, sequenced in a study of T cells in Graves' hyperthyroidism and ophthalmopathy. From RNA transcripts, TCR beta CDR3 regions were amplified. HTBI primers were the set used in a first-round RT-PCR of the TCR CDR3. TCRdb re-derived calls from the multiplex PCR reads in MiXCR, one entry per CDR3 protein. In the table there are a few hundred thousand distinct CDR3 sequences, roughly 15% of which are singletons. Sequencing was done on a sample of blood. The receptors originated from a woman younger than 35 with Graves' hyperthyroidism.

The chain joins TRBV2 to TRBJ2-2, with D tentatively TRBD2 (5 bases). This CDR3 has 16 residues. Germline CDR1 SNHLY, CDR2 FYNNEI. V was clipped by 4 bases and J by 0 bases, with 12 bases between them. The CDR3 loop reads CASSVLAAANTGELFF. CDR3 DNA sequence: TGTGCCAGCAGTGTCCTAGCAGCCGCGAACACCGGGGAGCTGTTTTTT.

The sample holds one count of this clonotype. The V gene is TRBV27, the J gene TRBJ2-1; 10 positions match TRBD2. There are 17 residues in the CDR3. V shed 0 bases and J 6 bases; nucleotides not matched to a gene: 8. The germline gives CDR1 MNHEY, CDR2 SMNVEV (reference sequence). This CDR3 reads CASSLSSDSGRSNEQFF. CDR3 nucleotide sequence: TGTGCCAGCAGTTTATCTTCGGATAGCGGGAGGTCCAATGAGCAGTTCTTC.

This clonotype was detected many times. The chain uses TRBV5-6 and TRBJ2-7; D remains unclear. CDR1 and CDR2 (germline): SGHDT, YYEEEE. This CDR3 has 13 residues. V was clipped by 2 bases and J by 2 bases, with 8 bases between them. The CDR3 DNA sequence: TGTGCCAGCAGCTTTGAGGTAACCTACGAGCAGTACTTC. Its translation is CASSFEVTYEQYF.

The chain has TRBV6-1 and TRBJ2-3; 10 bases line up with TRBD2. The CDR3 runs 16 residues. Germline assignment: CDR1 MNHNS and CDR2 SASEGT. The V segment lost 4 bases and the J segment 2 bases; nucleotides outside the gene matches: 6. Written as DNA, the CDR3 is TGTGCCAGCAGTGTCGGAGCGGGAGGGTTCACAGATACGCAGTATTTT. Its protein is CASSVGAGGFTDTQYF.

This clonotype occurred many times. The V and J genes are TRBV2 and TRBJ1-5; D ambiguous. V was shortened by 6 bases and J by 5 bases, with 14 bases between the two germline ends. This CDR3 is built from 14 residues. CDR1 SNHLY and CDR2 FYNNEI come from the germline V gene. CDR3 sequence (DNA): TGTGCCAGCAGCCTAAGCCTGACCGATCAGCCCCAGCATTTT. This encodes CASSLSLTDQPQHF.